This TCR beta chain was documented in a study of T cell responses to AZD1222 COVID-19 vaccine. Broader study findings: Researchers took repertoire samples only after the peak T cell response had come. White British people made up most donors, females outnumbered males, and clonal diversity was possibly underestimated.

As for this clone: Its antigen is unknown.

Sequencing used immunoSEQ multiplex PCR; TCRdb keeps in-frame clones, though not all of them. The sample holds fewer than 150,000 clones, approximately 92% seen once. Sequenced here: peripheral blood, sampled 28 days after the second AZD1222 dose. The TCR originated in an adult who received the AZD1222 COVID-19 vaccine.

CDR3 bases: TGTGCCAGCAGTACCCAGGGTAATCAGCCCCAGCATTTT. Translation: CASSTQGNQPQHF. V gene TRBV6-5 combines with J gene TRBJ1-5; maybe TRBD1 (5 bases). CDR3 size: 13 residues. Trimming took off 5 bases at V and 4 bases at J, with 9 bases between the two ends. Germline CDR1 reads MNHEY; CDR2 reads SVGAGI.